This T cell receptor (beta chain) comes out of a study of technical replicates of blood from several donors. V gave up 0 bases and J gave up 7 bases, with 16 bases separating them. Germline loops: CDR1 MNHNS, CDR2 SASEGT. This CDR3 is 16 amino acids long. This table comes from immunoSEQ multiplex PCR, and its TCRdb copy is limited to in-frame clones, with some not included. The table shows roughly 93,000 clones, with more than 90% occurring only once. Sequenced input: T cells isolated from PBMCs. V is TRBV6-1 and J is TRBJ2-1; D unresolved. The receptor was derived from a human donor in good health. DNA of the CDR3: TGTGCCAGCAGTGAAGCGATTGGAGACGGCTGGAATGAGCAGTTCTTC. Its translation: CASSEAIGDGWNEQFF.